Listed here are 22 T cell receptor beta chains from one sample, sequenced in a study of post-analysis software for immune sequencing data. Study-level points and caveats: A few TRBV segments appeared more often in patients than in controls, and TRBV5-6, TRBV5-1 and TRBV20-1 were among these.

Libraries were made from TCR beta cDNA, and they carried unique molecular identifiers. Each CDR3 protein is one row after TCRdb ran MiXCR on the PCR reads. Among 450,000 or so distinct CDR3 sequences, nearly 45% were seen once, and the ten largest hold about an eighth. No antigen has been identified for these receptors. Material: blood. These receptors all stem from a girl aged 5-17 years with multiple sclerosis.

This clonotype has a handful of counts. CDR3 region: CSVEPGSDTQYF. Here the CDR3 DNA reads TGCAGCGTTGAACCGGGTAGCGATACGCAGTATTTT. V is TRBV29-1 and J is TRBJ2-3; D not resolved. Germline CDR1 SQVTM, CDR2 ANQGSEA. The CDR3 spans 12 residues. The V end lost 2 bases, the J end lost 6 bases, and 9 bases lay between the germline ends.

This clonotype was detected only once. CDR3 in amino acids: CASRIQGPNTEAFF. Here the CDR3 DNA reads TGTGCCAGCAGGATACAGGGGCCGAACACTGAAGCTTTCTTT. The rearrangement joins TRBV5-5 to TRBJ1-1; 7 nucleotides match TRBD1. The CDR3 length is 14 residues. Losses at the gene ends were 5 bases for V and 1 base for J; bases not matched to a gene: 5. CDR1 and CDR2 from the germline V gene are SGHKS and YYEKEE (reference sequence). The full variable domain, completed using reference TRBV5-5 and TRBJ1-1, is DAGVTQSPTHLIKTRGQQVTLRCSPISGHKSVSWYQQVLGQGPQFIFQYYEKEERGRGNFPDRFSARQFPNYSSELNVNALLLGDSALYLCASRIQGPNTEAFFGQGTRLTVV.

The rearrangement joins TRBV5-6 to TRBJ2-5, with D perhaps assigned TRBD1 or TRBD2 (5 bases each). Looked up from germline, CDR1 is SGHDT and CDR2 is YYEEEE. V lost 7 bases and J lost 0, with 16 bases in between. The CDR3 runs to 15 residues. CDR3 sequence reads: CASHRAREYQETQYF. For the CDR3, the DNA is TGTGCCAGCCATAGGGCCAGGGAGTACCAAGAGACCCAGTACTTC. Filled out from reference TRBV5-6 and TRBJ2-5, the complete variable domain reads DAGVTQSPTHLIKTRGQQVTLRCSPKSGHDTVSWYQQALGQGPQFIFQYYEEEERQRGNFPDRFSGHQFPNYSSELNVNALLLGDSALYLCASHRAREYQETQYFGPGTRLLVL.

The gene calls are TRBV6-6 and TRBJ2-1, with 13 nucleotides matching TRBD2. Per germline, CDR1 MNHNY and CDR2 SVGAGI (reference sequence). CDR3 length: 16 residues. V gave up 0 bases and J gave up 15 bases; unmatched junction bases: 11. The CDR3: CASSYSNPTSGRAPFF. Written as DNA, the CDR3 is TGTGCCAGCAGTTACTCGAATCCCACTAGCGGGAGGGCCCCGTTCTTC.

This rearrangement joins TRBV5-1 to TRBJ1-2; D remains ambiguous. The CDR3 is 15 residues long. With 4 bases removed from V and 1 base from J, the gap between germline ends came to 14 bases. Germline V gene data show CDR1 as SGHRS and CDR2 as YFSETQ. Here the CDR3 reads CASSPAGGSNYGYTF. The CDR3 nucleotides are TGCGCCAGCAGCCCCGCGGGAGGCAGTAACTATGGCTACACCTTC.

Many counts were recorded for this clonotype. The CDR3 nucleotides are TGTGCCAGCAGTCACCCCTCGCGAGGGGCACCCCTCCACTTT. This sequence encodes CASSHPSRGAPLHF. This chain joins TRBV28 and TRBJ1-6, with TRBD1 as a possible D gene (5 bases). Trimming left V 5 bases short and J 11 bases short, with 16 bases between. Germline CDR1 is MDHEN and CDR2 is SYDVKM. This CDR3 is built from 14 residues. Full variable domain (outside the CDR3, taken from reference TRBV28 and TRBJ1-6): DVKVTQSSRYLVKRTGEKVFLECVQDMDHENMFWYRQDPGLGLRLIYFSYDVKMKEKGDIPEGYSVSREKKERFSLILESASTNQTSMYLCASSHPSRGAPLHFGNGTRLTVT.

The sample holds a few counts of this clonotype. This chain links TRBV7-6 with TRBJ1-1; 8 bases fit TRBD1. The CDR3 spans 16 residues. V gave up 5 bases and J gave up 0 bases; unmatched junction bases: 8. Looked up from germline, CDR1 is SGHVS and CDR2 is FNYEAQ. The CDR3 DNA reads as TGTGCCAGCAGCCTCGGGACAGGCGGACTGAACACTGAAGCTTTCTTT. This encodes CASSLGTGGLNTEAFF.

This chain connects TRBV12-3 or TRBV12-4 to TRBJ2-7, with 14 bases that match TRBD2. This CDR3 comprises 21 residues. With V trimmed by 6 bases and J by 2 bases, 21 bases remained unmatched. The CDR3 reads CASRIGGLAGVIRISPYEQYF. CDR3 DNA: TGTGCCAGCAGAATCGGGGGACTAGCGGGAGTCATCCGGATAAGCCCCTACGAGCAGTACTTC.

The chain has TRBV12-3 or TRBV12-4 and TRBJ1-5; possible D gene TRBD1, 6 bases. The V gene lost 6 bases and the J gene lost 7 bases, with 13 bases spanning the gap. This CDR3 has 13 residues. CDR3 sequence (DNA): TGTGCCAGCAGATCGAGACAGGACCAGCCCCAGCATTTT. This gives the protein CASRSRQDQPQHF.

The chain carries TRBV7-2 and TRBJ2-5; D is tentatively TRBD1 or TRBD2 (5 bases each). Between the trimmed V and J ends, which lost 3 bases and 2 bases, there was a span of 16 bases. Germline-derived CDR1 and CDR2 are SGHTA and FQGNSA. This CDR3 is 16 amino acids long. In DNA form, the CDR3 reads TGTGCCAGCAGCTTTCCGGGACGGCTTCCACAAGAGACCCAGTACTTC. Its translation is CASSFPGRLPQETQYF.

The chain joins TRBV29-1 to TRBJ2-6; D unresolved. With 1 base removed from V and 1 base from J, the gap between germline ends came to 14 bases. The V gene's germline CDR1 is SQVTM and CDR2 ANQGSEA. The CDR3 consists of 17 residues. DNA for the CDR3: TGCAGCGTTGAAGTTTCCCATATTTTTTCTGGGGCCAACGTCCTGACTTTC. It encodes CSVEVSHIFSGANVLTF.

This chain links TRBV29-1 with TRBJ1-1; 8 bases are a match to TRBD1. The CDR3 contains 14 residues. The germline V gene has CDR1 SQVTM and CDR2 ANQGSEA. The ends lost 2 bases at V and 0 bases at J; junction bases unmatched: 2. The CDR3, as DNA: TGCAGCGTTGAACCCAGGGGGCTGAACACTGAAGCTTTCTTT. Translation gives CSVEPRGLNTEAFF.

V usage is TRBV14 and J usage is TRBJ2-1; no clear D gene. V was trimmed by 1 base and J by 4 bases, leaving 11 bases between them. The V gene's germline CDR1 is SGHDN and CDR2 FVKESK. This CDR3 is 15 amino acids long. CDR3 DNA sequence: TGTGCCAGCAGCCAAGTTTACTGGCAATACAATGAGCAGTTCTTC. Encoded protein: CASSQVYWQYNEQFF.

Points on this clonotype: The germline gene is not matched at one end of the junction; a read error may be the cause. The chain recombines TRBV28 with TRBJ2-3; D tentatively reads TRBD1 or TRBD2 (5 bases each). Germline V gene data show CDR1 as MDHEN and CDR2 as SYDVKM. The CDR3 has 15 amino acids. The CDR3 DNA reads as TGTGTCAGCAGCCCCCTCGAGGGGCTCCCAGATACGCAGTATTTT. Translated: CVSSPLEGLPDTQYF.

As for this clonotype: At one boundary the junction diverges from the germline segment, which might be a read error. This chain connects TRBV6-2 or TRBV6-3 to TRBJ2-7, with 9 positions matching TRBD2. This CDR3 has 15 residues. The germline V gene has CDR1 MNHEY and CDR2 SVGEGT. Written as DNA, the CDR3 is TGCGCCAGCAGCTATAGCGGGAGTCCGTCCTACGAGCAGTACTTC. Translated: CASSYSGSPSYEQYF.

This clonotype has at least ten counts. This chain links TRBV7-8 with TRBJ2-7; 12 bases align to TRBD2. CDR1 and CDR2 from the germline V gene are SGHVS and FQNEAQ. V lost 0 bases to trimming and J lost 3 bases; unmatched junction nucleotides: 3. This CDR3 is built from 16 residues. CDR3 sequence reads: CASSLAGLAGSYEQYF. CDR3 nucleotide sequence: TGTGCCAGCAGCTTAGCAGGACTAGCGGGGAGCTACGAGCAGTACTTC.

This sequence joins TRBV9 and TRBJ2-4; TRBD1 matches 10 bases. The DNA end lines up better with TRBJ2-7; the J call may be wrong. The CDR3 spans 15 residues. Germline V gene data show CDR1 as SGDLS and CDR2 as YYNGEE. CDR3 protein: CASSVGQGFSYEQYF. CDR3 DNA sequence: TGTGCCAGCAGCGTGGGACAGGGGTTTTCCTACGAGCAGTACTTC.

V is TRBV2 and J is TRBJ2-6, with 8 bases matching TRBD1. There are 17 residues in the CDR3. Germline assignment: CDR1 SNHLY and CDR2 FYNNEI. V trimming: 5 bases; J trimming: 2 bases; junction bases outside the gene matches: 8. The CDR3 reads CASSPGQVATGANVLTF. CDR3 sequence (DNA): TGTGCCAGCAGTCCGGGACAGGTTGCAACTGGGGCCAACGTCCTGACTTTC.

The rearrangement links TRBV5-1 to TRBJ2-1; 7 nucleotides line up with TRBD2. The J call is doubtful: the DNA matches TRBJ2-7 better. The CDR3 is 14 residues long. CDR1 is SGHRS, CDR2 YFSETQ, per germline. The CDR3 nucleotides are TGCGCCAGCAGCACAAGCGGGGCGTACAATGAGCAGTACTTC. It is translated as CASSTSGAYNEQYF.

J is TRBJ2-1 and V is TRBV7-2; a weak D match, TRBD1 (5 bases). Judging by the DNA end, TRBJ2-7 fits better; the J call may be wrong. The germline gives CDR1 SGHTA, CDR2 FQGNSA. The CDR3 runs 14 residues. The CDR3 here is CASSSYRLSYEQYF. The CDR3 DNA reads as TGTGCCAGCAGCTCATACAGGTTATCCTACGAGCAGTACTTC.

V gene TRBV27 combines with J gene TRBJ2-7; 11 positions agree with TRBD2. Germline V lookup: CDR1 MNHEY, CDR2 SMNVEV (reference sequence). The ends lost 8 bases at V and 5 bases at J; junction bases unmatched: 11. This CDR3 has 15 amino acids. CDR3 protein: CASRVAGGPSHEQYF. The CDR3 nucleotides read TGTGCCAGCCGTGTAGCGGGAGGGCCCAGCCACGAGCAGTACTTC.

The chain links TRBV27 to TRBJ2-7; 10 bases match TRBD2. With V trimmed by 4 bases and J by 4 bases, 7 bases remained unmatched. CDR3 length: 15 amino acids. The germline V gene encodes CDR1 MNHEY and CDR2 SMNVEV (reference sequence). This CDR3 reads CASSSSSGSWYEQYF. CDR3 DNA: TGTGCCAGCAGTTCGTCTAGCGGGAGTTGGTACGAGCAGTACTTC.